The entry below describes one T cell receptor (beta chain). Its antigen is undetermined. The sample belongs to a study of OX40 agonist ivuxolimab in advanced cancers. Study overall: The dose-escalation cohort had hepatocellular carcinoma, melanoma, renal cell or head and neck cancer.

The repertoire was sequenced with immunoSEQ multiplex PCR; TCRdb's copy has only in-frame clones and lacks some. Here the sample spans tens of thousands of clones, roughly 90% being singletons. Study-level results: CD4+ and CD8+ T cells in blood underwent clonal expansion by week 6 at 0.1 to 3.0 mg/kg. On average, a greater number of expanded clones characterised CD8+ T cells relative to CD4+.

The TCR sequence derives from an adult with an advanced solid tumor such as melanoma, head and neck, liver or kidney cancer. The sequencing here drew on CD4+ or CD8+ T cells sorted from blood, taken in a trial of the OX40 agonist ivuxolimab.

CDR3 coding DNA: TGTGCCAGCAGTTGGGGGGTGAACACTGAAGCTTTCTTT. It codes for CASSWGVNTEAFF. The chain carries TRBV27 and TRBJ1-1, with D possibly being TRBD1 (5 bases). CDR1 and CDR2 from the germline V gene are MNHEY and SMNVEV (reference sequence). V was clipped by 4 bases and J by 0 bases, with 6 bases between them. The CDR3 is 13 residues long.